A single sample gave rise to the 9 T cell receptor beta chains below, sequenced in a study of untreated major depressive disorder. Using immunoSEQ multiplex PCR, the repertoire was profiled, and TCRdb retains in-frame clones only, with some absent. Among 20,000 to 25,000 clones listed, just under 90% were seen once. The specimen was CD4+ T cells from PBMCs. The receptors were sampled from a woman aged 40 to 50 in good health.

The CDR3 is CASSFSGGARETQYF. CDR3 DNA: TGCGCCAGCAGCTTTAGCGGGGGGGCCCGAGAGACCCAGTACTTC. V is TRBV5-1 and J is TRBJ2-5; the match to TRBD2 covers 11 bases. V dropped 2 bases and J dropped 4; count of bases not matched to a gene: 4. Germline V lookup: CDR1 SGHRS, CDR2 YFSETQ. The length of the CDR3 is 15 residues.

The V and J genes are TRBV11-2 and TRBJ2-2, with no clear D. This CDR3 comprises 16 residues. Germline values: CDR1 SGHAT, CDR2 FQNNGV. Trimming removed 3 bases from V and 6 bases from J, with 17 bases in between. As DNA, the CDR3 is TGTGCCAGCAGCTTCGGGTTAAAGGGTTCGCCCGGGGAGCTGTTTTTT. As protein: CASSFGLKGSPGELFF.

The chain joins TRBV2 to TRBJ1-3, with 7 bases matching TRBD1. Germline V CDR1 and CDR2: SNHLY, FYNNEI. Germline trimming cut 7 bases from V and 0 bases from J; bases unmatched to any gene: 6. CDR3 length: 15 residues. The CDR3 here is CASTDRQISGNTIYF. CDR3 DNA: TGTGCCAGCACGGACAGGCAAATCTCTGGAAACACCATATATTTT.

The V call is TRBV5-1, the J call TRBJ1-2; possible D gene TRBD1, 5 bases. The V gene's germline CDR1 is SGHRS and CDR2 YFSETQ. Trimming took off 3 bases at V and 2 bases at J, with 14 bases between the two ends. This CDR3 is built from 15 residues. The CDR3 spells CASSWGGTENYGYTF. In DNA form, the CDR3 reads TGCGCCAGCAGCTGGGGAGGGACTGAGAACTATGGCTACACCTTC.

CDR3 protein: CASSPGMFGQPQHF. The DNA for the CDR3 is TGTGCCAGCTCACCAGGGATGTTTGGTCAGCCCCAGCATTTT. The chain has TRBV18 and TRBJ1-5; D call uncertain. Trimming took 2 bases from V and 6 from J, leaving 11 bases between them. Germline V gene sequence: CDR1 KGHSH, CDR2 LQKENI. The CDR3 loop spans 14 amino acids.

The chain has TRBV4-2 and TRBJ2-1, with D possibly being TRBD2 (5 bases). CDR3 length: 16 amino acids. Germline CDR1 LGHNA, CDR2 YNFKEQ. Trimming removed 0 bases from V and 3 bases from J, with 12 bases in between. The CDR3 DNA follows: TGTGCCAGCAGCCAAGATCGAAGCGGAAACTACAATGAGCAGTTCTTC. Residues: CASSQDRSGNYNEQFF.

This chain joins TRBV6-4 and TRBJ2-1, with D maybe TRBD1 (5 bases). The V end was cut by 5 bases, the J end by 9 bases, with 11 bases between. Looked up from germline, CDR1 is MRHNA and CDR2 is SNTAGT. CDR3 length: 12 residues. The CDR3 reads CASSTSGFEQFF. The CDR3 region has the DNA TGTGCCAGCAGTACCTCAGGGTTTGAGCAGTTCTTC.

This clone was observed a few times. The chain uses TRBV7-3 and TRBJ2-5; D is unclear. The germline gives CDR1 SGHTA, CDR2 FQGTGA. This CDR3 comprises 15 residues. V was cut by 1 base and J by 4 bases, with 13 bases left in between. The CDR3 loop reads CASSLSGSLGETQYF. The CDR3, as DNA: TGTGCCAGCAGCTTAAGCGGCAGCTTGGGAGAGACCCAGTACTTC.

The chain joins TRBV15 to TRBJ2-5; 11 positions agree with TRBD2. In germline, CDR1 is LNHNV, CDR2 YYDKDF (reference sequence). The CDR3 has 17 amino acids. Trimming cost V 5 bases and J 7 bases; bases outside gene matches: 15. The CDR3 loop reads CATSGKRLAGTGATQYF. CDR3 DNA: TGTGCCACCAGCGGAAAAAGACTAGCGGGAACGGGGGCGACCCAGTACTTC.